This TCR beta chain was captured by sequencing in a study of CD8 T cells in ankylosing spondylitis. Overall study results and limits: In ankylosing spondylitis blood, a motif of seven to nine highly homologous TCR beta variants appeared characteristic.

Libraries of TCR beta came from quantitative 5'-RACE with molecular barcodes. One entry per CDR3 protein, called by TCRdb with MiXCR from the 5' RACE reads. Of 200,000 to 300,000 distinct CDR3 sequences listed, about 10% are singletons. This clonotype was recorded many times. Its target is not known. The sequencing input was blood, either unsorted or a sorted T cell fraction (not recorded which). This receptor was identified in a male donor with ankylosing spondylitis or in good health (not recorded which).

The CDR3 DNA sequence: TGTGCCAGCATGGGGGGCGGCTACGAGCAGTACTTC. Protein: CASMGGGYEQYF. The J gene is TRBJ2-7, the V gene TRBV6-6, with D perhaps being TRBD1 or TRBD2 (6 bases each). V lost 7 bases to trimming and J lost 3 bases, with 10 bases between them. The CDR3 loop spans 12 amino acids. Looked up from germline, CDR1 is MNHNY and CDR2 is SVGAGI (reference sequence).